Listed below are T cell receptor beta chains from one sample, sequenced in a study of blood T cell repertoires in COVID-19. Only in-frame clones appear in the TCRdb table, and some are missing; sequencing was by immunoSEQ multiplex PCR. The data hold about 160,000 clones, with more than 90% observed a single time. What was sequenced was peripheral blood. These receptor sequences come from a man aged 55-75 years with active or convalescent COVID-19. Both conserved end residues are part of each CDR3. D genes are given only for firm matches. A clone size is listed for some rows: how often the clone was seen (once, few, many), or a class if it is expanded.

V gene,D gene,J gene,clone size,CDR3 protein,CDR3 DNA
TRBV27,TRBD2,TRBJ2-7,.,CASSLSAGGLRYEQYF,TGTGCCAGCAGTTTATCAGCGGGAGGCCTAAGGTACGAGCAGTACTTC
TRBV2,.,TRBJ1-2,.,CASIAGPSYGYTF,TGTGCCAGCATTGCAGGGCCCTCCTATGGCTACACCTTC
TRBV4-1,TRBD1,TRBJ1-2,.,CASSQDSRGTGISYGYTF,TGCGCCAGCAGCCAAGATTCCCGGGGGACAGGGATTTCCTATGGCTACACCTTC
TRBV21-1,.,TRBJ1-4,.,CASSKAIDRHNEKLFF,TGTGCCAGCAGCAAGGCGATAGACAGACATAATGAAAAACTGTTTTTT
TRBV12-3/TRBV12-4,.,TRBJ2-5,.,CASSLDTQETQYF,TGTGCCAGCAGTTTGGACACGCAAGAGACCCAGTACTTC
TRBV6-5,.,TRBJ1-2,.,CASRDSLNYGYTF,TGTGCCAGCAGGGACAGCTTGAACTATGGCTACACCTTC
TRBV6-4,TRBD1,TRBJ1-6,few,CASSDETTKTGDSPLHF,TGTGCCAGCAGTGACGAGACTACTAAAACAGGGGACTCACCCCTCCACTTT
TRBV25-1,.,TRBJ1-4,.,CASSEMAVATNEKLFF,TGTGCCAGCAGTGAAATGGCGGTGGCAACTAATGAAAAACTGTTTTTT
TRBV5-1,TRBD1,TRBJ1-1,.,CASSTAGQENTEAFF,TGCGCCAGCAGCACGGCTGGACAGGAGAACACTGAAGCTTTCTTT
TRBV6-5,TRBD1,TRBJ1-2,.,CASSPGTGYGYTF,TGTGCCAGCAGCCCCGGGACAGGATATGGCTACACCTTC
TRBV29-1,TRBD2,TRBJ2-7,.,CSVAPGLAEIYEQYF,TGCAGCGTGGCCCCCGGACTAGCTGAGATCTACGAGCAGTACTTC
TRBV7-9,.,TRBJ1-3,.,CASSFGQGYGNTIYF,TGTGCCAGCAGCTTTGGGCAGGGGTATGGAAACACCATATATTTT
TRBV28,.,TRBJ2-7,.,CASSLLLHTYEQYF,TGTGCCAGCAGTTTATTGTTACATACCTACGAGCAGTACTTC
TRBV5-6,TRBD1,TRBJ1-2,.,CASSLTTGGPGYTF,TGTGCCAGCAGCCTAACTACAGGGGGGCCTGGCTACACCTTC
TRBV7-2,TRBD2,TRBJ2-5,.,CASSLPGLAGLGETQYF,TGTGCCAGCAGCTTACCGGGACTAGCGGGCCTCGGGGAGACCCAGTACTTC
TRBV18,TRBD2,TRBJ2-2,.,CASSPGLVNTGELFF,TGTGCCAGCTCACCGGGACTAGTGAACACCGGGGAGCTGTTTTTT
TRBV6-5,.,TRBJ2-6,once,CASTIDSPGANVLTF,TGTGCCAGCACCATCGACAGTCCTGGGGCCAACGTCCTGACTTTC
TRBV5-1,.,TRBJ2-1,.,CASSLLAGEENEQFF,TGCGCCAGCAGCTTGCTGGCAGGGGAAGAGAATGAGCAGTTCTTC
TRBV27,.,TRBJ2-3,.,CASTEPGVDTQYF,TGTGCCAGCACCGAGCCCGGGGTCGATACGCAGTATTTT
TRBV7-8,.,TRBJ2-7,.,CASSPRPGSYEQYF,TGTGCCAGCAGCCCCCGGCCAGGCTCCTACGAGCAGTACTTC
TRBV11-2,.,TRBJ1-3,.,CASSFAGSGNTIYF,TGTGCCAGCAGCTTTGCAGGGTCTGGAAACACCATATATTTT
TRBV7-2,.,TRBJ1-2,.,CASSQGSGYYGYTF,TGTGCCAGCAGCCAAGGGTCGGGGTATTATGGCTACACCTTC
TRBV3-1/TRBV3-2,TRBD1,TRBJ1-2,.,CASTTQGYYGYTF,TGTGCCAGCACCACACAGGGGTACTATGGCTACACCTTC
TRBV14,TRBD1,TRBJ1-6,.,CASSLRTGGNSPLHF,TGTGCCAGCAGCCTCCGGACAGGGGGCAATTCACCCCTCCACTTT
TRBV28,.,TRBJ1-1,.,CSHQRGPAEAFF,TGTTCCCACCAGCGGGGCCCCGCTGAAGCTTTCTTT
TRBV2,.,TRBJ2-2,.,CASSEQGTGELFF,TGTGCCAGCAGCGAACAGGGTACGGGGGAGCTGTTTTTT
TRBV12-5,TRBD2,TRBJ2-1,.,CASGLVLAGGDEQFF,TGTGCTAGTGGTTTGGTACTAGCGGGGGGTGATGAGCAGTTCTTC
TRBV11-2,.,TRBJ2-2,.,CASSLIPINTGELFF,TGTGCCAGCAGCCTAATCCCAATTAACACCGGGGAGCTGTTTTTT
TRBV5-1,TRBD1,TRBJ2-5,.,CASSRTGTGGGETQYF,TGCGCCAGCAGCAGAACCGGGACAGGGGGAGGAGAGACCCAGTACTTC
TRBV7-2,.,TRBJ2-5,.,CASSFSGVQETQYF,TGTGCCAGCAGCTTTTCAGGGGTTCAAGAGACCCAGTACTTC
TRBV7-7,TRBD2,TRBJ2-1,.,CASSPPGLASEQFF,TGTGCCAGCAGCCCTCCGGGACTAGCGTCTGAGCAGTTCTTC
TRBV18,TRBD1,TRBJ1-2,.,CASSPAGQLLYGYTF,TGTGCCAGCTCACCTGCGGGACAGCTGCTCTATGGCTACACCTTC
TRBV11-3,.,TRBJ2-7,.,CASSLDSRGNYEQYF,TGTGCCAGCAGCTTAGATTCGCGGGGAAACTACGAGCAGTACTTC
TRBV28,.,TRBJ1-5,.,CASSLSGGTNQPQHF,TGTGCCAGCAGTTTATCGGGGGGGACCAATCAGCCCCAGCATTTT
TRBV2,.,TRBJ1-5,once,CASSENTGNQPQHF,TGTGCCAGCAGTGAAAACACAGGCAATCAGCCCCAGCATTTT
TRBV2,TRBD1,TRBJ1-2,few,CASSDDRGSDGYTF,TGTGCCAGCAGTGATGACAGGGGTTCGGATGGCTACACCTTC
TRBV18,.,TRBJ1-2,.,CASSPPEIYGYTF,TGTGCCAGCTCACCACCGGAGATCTATGGCTACACCTTC
TRBV27,.,TRBJ1-1,.,CASSFVQGNTEAFF,TGTGCCAGCAGTTTTGTGCAGGGGAACACTGAAGCTTTCTTT
TRBV5-4,TRBD1,TRBJ2-2,.,CASSHGTAKNTGELFF,TGTGCCAGCAGCCACGGGACAGCTAAGAACACCGGGGAGCTGTTTTTT
TRBV28,TRBD1,TRBJ2-7,.,CASSPWTGSSYEQYF,TGTGCCAGCAGTCCCTGGACAGGGTCATCCTACGAGCAGTACTTC
TRBV5-1,TRBD1,TRBJ1-2,.,CASSPRQGAGDGYTF,TGCGCCAGCAGCCCTCGACAGGGGGCAGGCGATGGCTACACCTTC
TRBV5-1,.,TRBJ2-6,.,CASTPQQTGANVLTF,TGCGCCAGCACCCCACAGCAGACTGGGGCCAACGTCCTGACTTTC
TRBV6-5,.,TRBJ1-3,once,CASNMAVSGNTIYF,TGTGCCAGCAATATGGCGGTCTCTGGAAACACCATATATTTT
TRBV29-1,TRBD1,TRBJ1-2,.,CSTWDSGYGYTF,TGCAGCACCTGGGACAGCGGCTATGGCTACACCTTC
TRBV7-2,TRBD1,TRBJ2-1,.,CASSFNRGGDEQFF,TGTGCCAGCAGCTTCAACAGGGGCGGCGATGAGCAGTTCTTC
TRBV2,.,TRBJ2-5,.,CASSGLGETQYF,TGTGCCAGCAGTGGACTAGGGGAGACCCAGTACTTC
TRBV29-1,TRBD1,TRBJ1-2,.,CSVEAIQGANGYTF,TGCAGCGTTGAAGCGATACAGGGGGCGAATGGCTACACCTTC
TRBV5-1,.,TRBJ2-2,once,CASSLLQGSTTGELFF,TGCGCCAGCAGCTTGTTGCAGGGCTCTACCACCGGGGAGCTGTTTTTT
TRBV18,TRBD1,TRBJ1-5,.,CASSPGTGNQPQHF,TGTGCCAGCTCACCCGGGACAGGCAATCAGCCCCAGCATTTT
TRBV5-4,.,TRBJ1-1,.,CASSLDTGLSTLEAFF,TGTGCCAGCAGCTTAGACACAGGGCTCAGTACCCTTGAAGCTTTCTTT
TRBV5-1,TRBD2,TRBJ2-2,.,CASSLVHQPGLAGAGELFF,TGCGCCAGCAGCTTGGTTCACCAACCGGGACTAGCGGGAGCCGGGGAGCTGTTTTTT